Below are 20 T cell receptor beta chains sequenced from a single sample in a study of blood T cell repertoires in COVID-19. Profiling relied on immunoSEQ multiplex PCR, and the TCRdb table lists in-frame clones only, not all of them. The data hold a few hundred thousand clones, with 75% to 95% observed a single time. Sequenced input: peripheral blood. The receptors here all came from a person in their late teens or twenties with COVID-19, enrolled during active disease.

DNA of the CDR3: TGTGCCAGCAGTGAAGGGCAGGGGGTGTGGGGCACTGAAGCTTTCTTT. It translates to CASSEGQGVWGTEAFF. This chain links TRBV6-1 with TRBJ1-1; 7 bases are shared with TRBD1. Germline trimming cut 1 base from V and 4 bases from J; bases unmatched to any gene: 9. This CDR3 is built from 16 residues. Germline V CDR1 and CDR2: MNHNS, SASEGT.

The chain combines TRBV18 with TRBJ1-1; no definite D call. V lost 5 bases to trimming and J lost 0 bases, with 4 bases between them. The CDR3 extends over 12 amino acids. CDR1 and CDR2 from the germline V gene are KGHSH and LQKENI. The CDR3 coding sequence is TGTGCCAGCTCATCAATGAACACTGAAGCTTTCTTT. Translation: CASSSMNTEAFF.

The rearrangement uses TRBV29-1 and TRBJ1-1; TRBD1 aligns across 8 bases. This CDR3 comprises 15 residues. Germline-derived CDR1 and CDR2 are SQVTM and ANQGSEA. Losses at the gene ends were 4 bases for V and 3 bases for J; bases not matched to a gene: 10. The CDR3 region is CSVGTTGAAYTEAFF. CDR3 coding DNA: TGCAGCGTTGGAACGACAGGGGCGGCTTACACTGAAGCTTTCTTT.

The CDR3 bases are TGTGCCAGCAGCCCTAGCGGGAGCACAGATACGCAGTATTTT. Translated: CASSPSGSTDTQYF. V and J are TRBV13 and TRBJ2-3, with 8 bases identical to TRBD2. The CDR3 runs 14 residues. Germline V CDR1 and CDR2: PRHDT, FYEKMQ (reference sequence). With 5 bases clipped from V and 0 bases from J, the junction kept 1 base outside the gene matches.

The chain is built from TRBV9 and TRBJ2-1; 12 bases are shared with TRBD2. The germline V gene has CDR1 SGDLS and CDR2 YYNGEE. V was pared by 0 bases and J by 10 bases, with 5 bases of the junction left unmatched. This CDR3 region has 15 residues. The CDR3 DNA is TGTGCCAGCAGCGTAGGACTAGCGGGAGTAGAGGAGCAGTTCTTC. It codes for CASSVGLAGVEEQFF. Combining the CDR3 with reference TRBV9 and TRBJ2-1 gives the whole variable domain DSGVTQTPKHLITATGQRVTLRCSPRSGDLSVYWYQQSLDQGLQFLIQYYNGEERAKGNILERFSAQQFPDLHSELNLSSLELGDSALYFCASSVGLAGVEEQFFGPGTRLTVL.

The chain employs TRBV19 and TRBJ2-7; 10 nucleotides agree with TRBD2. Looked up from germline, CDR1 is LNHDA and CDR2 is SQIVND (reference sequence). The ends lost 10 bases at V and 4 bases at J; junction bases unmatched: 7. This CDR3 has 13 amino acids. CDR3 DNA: TGTGCCACATCTAGCGGGAGACTATACGAGCAGTACTTC. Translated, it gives CATSSGRLYEQYF.

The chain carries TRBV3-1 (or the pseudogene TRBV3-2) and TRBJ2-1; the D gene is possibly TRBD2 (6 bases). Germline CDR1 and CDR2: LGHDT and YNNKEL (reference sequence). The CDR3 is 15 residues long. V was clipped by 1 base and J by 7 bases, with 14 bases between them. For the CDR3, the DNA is TGTGCCAGCAGCCAAGGGAGGGCCGGTCGGAATGAGCAGTTCTTC. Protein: CASSQGRAGRNEQFF.

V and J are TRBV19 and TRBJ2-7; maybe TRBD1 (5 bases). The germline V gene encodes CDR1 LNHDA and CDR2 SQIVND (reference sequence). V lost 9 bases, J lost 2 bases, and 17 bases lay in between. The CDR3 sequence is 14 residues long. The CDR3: CASSVDSGAYEQYF. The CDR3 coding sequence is TGTGCCAGCAGTGTAGACAGTGGAGCCTACGAGCAGTACTTC.

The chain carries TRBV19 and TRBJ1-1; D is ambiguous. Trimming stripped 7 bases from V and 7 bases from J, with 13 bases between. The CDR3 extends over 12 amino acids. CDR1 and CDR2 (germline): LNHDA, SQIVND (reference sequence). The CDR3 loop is CASTLYRGEAFF. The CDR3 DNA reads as TGTGCCAGTACTCTATACCGGGGTGAAGCTTTCTTT.

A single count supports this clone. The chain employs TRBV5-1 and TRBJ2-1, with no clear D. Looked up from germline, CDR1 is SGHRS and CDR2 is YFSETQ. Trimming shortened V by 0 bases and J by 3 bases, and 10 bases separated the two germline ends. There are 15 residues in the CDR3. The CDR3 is CASSLAGGRYNEQFF. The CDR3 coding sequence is TGCGCCAGCAGCTTGGCCGGCGGTCGCTACAATGAGCAGTTCTTC.

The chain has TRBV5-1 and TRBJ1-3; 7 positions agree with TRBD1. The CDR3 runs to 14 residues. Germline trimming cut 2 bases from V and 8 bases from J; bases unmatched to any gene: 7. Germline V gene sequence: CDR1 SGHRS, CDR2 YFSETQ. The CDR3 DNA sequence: TGCGCCAGCAGCTTTGACAGGGTCACGGACACCATATATTTT. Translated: CASSFDRVTDTIYF.

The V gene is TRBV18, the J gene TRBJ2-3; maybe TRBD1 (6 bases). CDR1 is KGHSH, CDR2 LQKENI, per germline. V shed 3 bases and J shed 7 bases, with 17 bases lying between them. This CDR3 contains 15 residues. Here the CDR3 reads CASSPYRVEPNTQYF. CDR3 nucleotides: TGTGCCAGCTCACCTTACAGGGTGGAGCCGAATACGCAGTATTTT.

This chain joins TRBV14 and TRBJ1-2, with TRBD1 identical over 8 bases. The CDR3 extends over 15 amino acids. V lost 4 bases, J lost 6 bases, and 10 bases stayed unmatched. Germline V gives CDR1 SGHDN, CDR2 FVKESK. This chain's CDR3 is CASSPGQGLRDGYTF. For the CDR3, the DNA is TGTGCCAGCAGCCCCGGACAGGGACTCCGCGATGGCTACACCTTC.

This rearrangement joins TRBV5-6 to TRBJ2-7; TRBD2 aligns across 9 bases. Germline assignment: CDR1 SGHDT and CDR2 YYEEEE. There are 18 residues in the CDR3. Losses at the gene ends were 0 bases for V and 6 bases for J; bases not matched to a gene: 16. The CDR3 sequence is CASSLGTGLAFSVPEQYF. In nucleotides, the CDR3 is TGTGCCAGCAGCTTGGGAACGGGACTAGCTTTTAGCGTACCCGAGCAGTACTTC. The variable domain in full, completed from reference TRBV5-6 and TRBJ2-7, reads DAGVTQSPTHLIKTRGQQVTLRCSPKSGHDTVSWYQQALGQGPQFIFQYYEEEERQRGNFPDRFSGHQFPNYSSELNVNALLLGDSALYLCASSLGTGLAFSVPEQYFGPGTRLTVT.

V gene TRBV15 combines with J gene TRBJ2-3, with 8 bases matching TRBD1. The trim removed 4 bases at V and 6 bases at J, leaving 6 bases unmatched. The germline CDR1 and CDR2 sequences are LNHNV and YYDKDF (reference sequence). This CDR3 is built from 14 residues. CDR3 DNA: TGTGCCACCAGCACCCTACAGGGGGGCGATACGCAGTATTTT. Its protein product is CATSTLQGGDTQYF.

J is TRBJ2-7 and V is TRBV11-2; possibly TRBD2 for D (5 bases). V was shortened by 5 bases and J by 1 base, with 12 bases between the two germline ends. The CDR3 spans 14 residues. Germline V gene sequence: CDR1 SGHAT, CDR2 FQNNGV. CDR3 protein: CASSLLRTSYEQYF. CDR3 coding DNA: TGTGCCAGCAGCCTGCTGAGGACTTCCTACGAGCAGTACTTC.

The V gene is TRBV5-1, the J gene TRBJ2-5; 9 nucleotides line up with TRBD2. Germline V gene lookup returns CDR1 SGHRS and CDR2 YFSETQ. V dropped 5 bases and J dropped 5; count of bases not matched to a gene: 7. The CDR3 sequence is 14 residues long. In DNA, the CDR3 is TGCGCCAGCAGTACCTTGGCGGGAGGGGAGACCCAGTACTTC. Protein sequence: CASSTLAGGETQYF.

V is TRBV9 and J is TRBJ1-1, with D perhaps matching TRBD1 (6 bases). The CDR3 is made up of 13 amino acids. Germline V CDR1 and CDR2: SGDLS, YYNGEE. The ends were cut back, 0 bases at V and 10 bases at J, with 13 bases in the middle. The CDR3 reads CASSVEGGSGAFF. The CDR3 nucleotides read TGTGCCAGCAGCGTAGAAGGGGGATCGGGAGCTTTCTTT. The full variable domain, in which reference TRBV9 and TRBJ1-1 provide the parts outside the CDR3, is DSGVTQTPKHLITATGQRVTLRCSPRSGDLSVYWYQQSLDQGLQFLIQYYNGEERAKGNILERFSAQQFPDLHSELNLSSLELGDSALYFCASSVEGGSGAFFGQGTRLTVV.

CDR3 nucleotide sequence: TGTGCCAGTAGTATAGGGGCGGGGCATAGCAATCAGCCCCAGCATTTT. This gives the protein CASSIGAGHSNQPQHF. The chain has TRBV19 and TRBJ1-5, with D perhaps matching TRBD1 (5 bases). The CDR3 has 16 residues. The V gene's germline CDR1 is LNHDA and CDR2 SQIVND (reference sequence). Trimming removed 1 base from V and 0 bases from J, with 10 bases in between.

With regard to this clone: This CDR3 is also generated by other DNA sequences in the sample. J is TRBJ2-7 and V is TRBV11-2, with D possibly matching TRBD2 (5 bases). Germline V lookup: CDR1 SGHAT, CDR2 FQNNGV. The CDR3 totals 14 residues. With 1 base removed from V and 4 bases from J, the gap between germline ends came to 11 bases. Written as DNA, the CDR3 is TGTGCCAGCAGCTTAGGAAGCGGCGGATACGAGCAGTACTTC. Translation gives CASSLGSGGYEQYF.